This TCR beta chain derives from a study of Tregs in tolerant kidney transplant recipients. As for the study in general: Mixed chimerism was transient after nonmyeloablative marrow transplants from related graft donors.

Worth noting for this clone: Antigen: not known. The CDR3 goes on 3 residues after the read ends, and that part is filled in from the germline J gene.

The CDR3 is 14 residues long. CDR1 and CDR2 (germline): SEHNR, FQNEAQ (reference sequence). J gave up 3 bases and V 5 bases, and 7 bases lay outside the gene matches. CD4+CD25+CD127- Tregs, CD4+CD25- non-Tregs, CD4 and CD8 cells were sorted. Overall study findings and caveats: In tolerant patients, donor-specific Tregs outgrew total Tregs, suggesting antigen-driven expansion.

Profiled with immunoSEQ multiplex PCR; TCRdb holds only in-frame clones, not every one. The specimen's table records about 30,000 clones. The TCR was taken from a human donor who received a combined kidney and bone marrow transplant. This rearrangement joins TRBV7-9 to TRBJ2-7; TRBD1 matches 7 bases. The sample in question was CD8+ T cells from blood, obtained before the transplant. CDR3 DNA (partial): TGTGCCAGCAGCCCCCGGGACAGTTTCTACGAG. Translating it yields CASSPRDSFYE. Given in full, the CDR3 is CASSPRDSFYEQYF. The full variable domain, rest sourced from reference TRBV7-9 and TRBJ2-7, is DTGVSQNPRHKITKRGQNVTFRCDPISEHNRLYWYRQTLGQGPEFLTYFQNEAQLEKSRLLSDRFSAERPKGSFSTLEIQRTEQGDSAMYLCASSPRDSFYEQYFGPGTRLTVT.